This TCR beta chain was identified in a study of blood T cell repertoires in COVID-19. As for the study in general: T cells, B-cell-depleted T cells, or PBMCs provided the cDNA or gDNA that served as material.

Per the original data handling: The assay estimated nucleated cells by amplifying reference gene primers. Sequencing used immunoSEQ multiplex PCR; TCRdb keeps in-frame clones, though not all of them. V, J and clone size were drawn from that table, and D and trimming were deduced from the DNA. The sample contains about 160,000 clones, roughly nine tenths of which appear only once. The CDR3 length is 17 residues. CDR1 and CDR2 (germline): SGDLS, YYNGEE. Trimming left V 4 bases short and J 4 bases short, with 20 bases between. The V call is TRBV9, the J call TRBJ2-2; tentative D call: TRBD1 (5 bases). This TCR came from a man between 60 and 70 years old with active or convalescent COVID-19. The specimen sequenced was peripheral blood. DNA of the CDR3: TGTGCCAGCAGCTTAAGTGGGGCTCCAGGGATCACCGGGGAGCTGTTTTTT. Its translation is CASSLSGAPGITGELFF.